This T cell receptor beta chain originates from a study of T cell repertoires in cytomegalovirus infection. Study-level information: Signatures in public TCR beta sequences pointed to both CMV infection and matching HLA type.

From the reads, TCRdb called clonotypes with MiXCR, one entry per CDR3 protein. The sample yields roughly 720,000 distinct CDR3 sequences, under 40% seen once. The CDR3 extends over 14 amino acids. Trimming removed 3 bases at V and 8 bases at J, with 14 bases between. CDR1 is MGHRA and CDR2 is YSYEKL in the germline V gene. In its sample, this clonotype was seen a few times. Its antigen is undetermined. Notes on the study in general: There were HLA-C-restricted CMV-specific TCR beta clonotypes dominating the ex vivo response. People with CMV and the relevant HLA were identified by cumulative public TCR beta family frequency.

The sample was PBMCs. The chain employs TRBV4-1 and TRBJ2-1, with a tentative D call TRBD2 (5 bases). The receptor was derived from a human donor in good health (CMV status not recorded). Some clones in this sample may be carry-over from other donors' samples. The CDR3 sequence: CASSHGVNGDEQFF. As DNA, the CDR3 is TGCGCCAGCAGCCACGGGGTGAATGGCGATGAGCAGTTCTTC.